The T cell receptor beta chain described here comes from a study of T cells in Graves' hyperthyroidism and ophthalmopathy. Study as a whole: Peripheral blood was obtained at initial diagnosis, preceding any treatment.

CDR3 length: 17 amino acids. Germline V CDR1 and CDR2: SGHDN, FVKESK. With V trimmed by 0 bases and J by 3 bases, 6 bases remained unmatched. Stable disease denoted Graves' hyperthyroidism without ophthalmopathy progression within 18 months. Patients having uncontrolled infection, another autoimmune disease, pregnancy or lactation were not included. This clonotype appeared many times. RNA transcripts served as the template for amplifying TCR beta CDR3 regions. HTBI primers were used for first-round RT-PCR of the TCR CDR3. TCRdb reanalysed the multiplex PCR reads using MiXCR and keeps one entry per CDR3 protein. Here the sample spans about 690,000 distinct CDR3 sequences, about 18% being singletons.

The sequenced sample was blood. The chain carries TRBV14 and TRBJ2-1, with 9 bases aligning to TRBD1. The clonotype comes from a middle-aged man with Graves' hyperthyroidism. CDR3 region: CASSQDSRTGVYNEQFF. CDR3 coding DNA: TGTGCCAGCAGCCAAGATAGTAGGACAGGGGTCTACAATGAGCAGTTCTTC.